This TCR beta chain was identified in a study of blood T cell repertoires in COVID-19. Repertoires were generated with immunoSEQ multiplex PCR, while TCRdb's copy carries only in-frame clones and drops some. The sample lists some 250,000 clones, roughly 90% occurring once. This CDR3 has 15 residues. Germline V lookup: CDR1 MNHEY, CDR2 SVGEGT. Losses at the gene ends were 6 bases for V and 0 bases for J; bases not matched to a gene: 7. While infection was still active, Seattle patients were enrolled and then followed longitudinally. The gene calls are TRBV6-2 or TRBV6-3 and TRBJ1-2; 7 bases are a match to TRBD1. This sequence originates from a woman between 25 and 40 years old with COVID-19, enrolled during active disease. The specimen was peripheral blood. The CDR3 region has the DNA TGTGCCAGCAGCGACGGGACAGCCTCTAACTATGGCTACACCTTC. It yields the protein CASSDGTASNYGYTF.